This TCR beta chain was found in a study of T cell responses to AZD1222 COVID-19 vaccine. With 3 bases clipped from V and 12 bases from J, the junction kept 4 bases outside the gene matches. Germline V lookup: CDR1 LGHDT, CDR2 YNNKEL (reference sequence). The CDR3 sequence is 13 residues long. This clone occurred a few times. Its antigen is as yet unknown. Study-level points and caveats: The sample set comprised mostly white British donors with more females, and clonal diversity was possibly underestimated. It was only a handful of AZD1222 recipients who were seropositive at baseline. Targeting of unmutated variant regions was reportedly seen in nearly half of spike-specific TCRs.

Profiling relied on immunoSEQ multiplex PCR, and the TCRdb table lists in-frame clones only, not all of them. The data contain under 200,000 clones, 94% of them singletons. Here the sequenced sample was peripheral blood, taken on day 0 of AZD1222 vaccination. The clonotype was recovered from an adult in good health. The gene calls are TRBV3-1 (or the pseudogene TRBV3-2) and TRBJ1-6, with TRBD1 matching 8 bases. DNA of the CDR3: TGTGCCAGCAGCCACGGACAGGGTGTACCCCTCCACTTT. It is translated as CASSHGQGVPLHF.